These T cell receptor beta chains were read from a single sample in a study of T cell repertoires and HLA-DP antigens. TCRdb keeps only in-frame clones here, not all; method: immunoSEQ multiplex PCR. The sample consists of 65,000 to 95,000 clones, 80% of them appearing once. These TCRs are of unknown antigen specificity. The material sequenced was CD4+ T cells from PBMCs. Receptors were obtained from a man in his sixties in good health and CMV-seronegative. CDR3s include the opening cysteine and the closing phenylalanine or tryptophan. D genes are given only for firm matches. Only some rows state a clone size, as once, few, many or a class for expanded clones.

DNA: TGTGCCAGCACGGGGACAGTTACCTACGAGCAGTACTTC
CDR3: CASTGTVTYEQYF
V: TRBV6-1
length: 13
J: TRBJ2-7
D: TRBD1
size: -

DNA: TGTGCCAGCAGTCTAACGCGGGACAGGGGGCTGAACACTGAAGCTTTCTTT
CDR3: CASSLTRDRGLNTEAFF
V: TRBV28
length: 17
J: TRBJ1-1
D: TRBD1
size: -

DNA: TGTGCCAGCAGCTCTGGGCCGGGGCTAGCCTACAATGAGCAGTTCTTC
CDR3: CASSSGPGLAYNEQFF
V: TRBV5-6
length: 16
J: TRBJ2-1
D: -
size: -

DNA: TGCGCCAGCAGCTTGGAGTCCCAGATGGGGAACAATGAGCAGTTCTTC
CDR3: CASSLESQMGNNEQFF
V: TRBV5-1
length: 16
J: TRBJ2-1
D: -
size: -

DNA: TGTGCCAGCAGCTTAGCCACAGGGGCTAATTCACCCCTCCACTTT
CDR3: CASSLATGANSPLHF
V: TRBV7-2
length: 15
J: TRBJ1-6
D: TRBD1
size: once

DNA: TGTGCCAGCAGCCGGCAAGGGGCGTACGAGCAGTACTTC
CDR3: CASSRQGAYEQYF
V: TRBV7-9
length: 13
J: TRBJ2-7
D: -
size: -

DNA: TGTGCCACCAGCAGAGATCTAACGACAGATACGCAGTATTTT
CDR3: CATSRDLTTDTQYF
V: TRBV15
length: 14
J: TRBJ2-3
D: -
size: -

DNA: TGTGCTAGTGGTTCAGGACTAGCGGGAGGGACCGGGGAGCTGTTTTTT
CDR3: CASGSGLAGGTGELFF
V: TRBV12-5
length: 16
J: TRBJ2-2
D: TRBD2
size: once

DNA: TGCGCCAGCAGCCAAGATCCGACTAGCGGGAAAAACATTCAGTACTTC
CDR3: CASSQDPTSGKNIQYF
V: TRBV4-1
length: 16
J: TRBJ2-4
D: TRBD2
size: -

DNA: TGTGCCAGCAGCTTATCAGACTCCTCGAGCTCCTACAATGAGCAGTTCTTC
CDR3: CASSLSDSSSSYNEQFF
V: TRBV7-3
length: 17
J: TRBJ2-1
D: -
size: -

DNA: TGTGCCTGGAGTGAGGGTCCCATCGGGACCCAGTACTTC
CDR3: CAWSEGPIGTQYF
V: TRBV30
length: 13
J: TRBJ2-5
D: -
size: -

DNA: TGTGCCAGCAGTGAGAGACTTGCGGGGTCCACTGAAGCTTTCTTT
CDR3: CASSERLAGSTEAFF
V: TRBV6-1
length: 15
J: TRBJ1-1
D: -
size: once

DNA: TGTGCCTGGAGTGTGCAAACCTACGAGCAGTACTTC
CDR3: CAWSVQTYEQYF
V: TRBV30
length: 12
J: TRBJ2-7
D: -
size: -

DNA: TGTGCCAGCAGCTTATCCGTCGATCAGGCCTCCACGCAGTATTTT
CDR3: CASSLSVDQASTQYF
V: TRBV7-9
length: 15
J: TRBJ2-3
D: -
size: -

DNA: TGTGCCAGCAGCTTATCGGCTTACAATGAGCAGTTCTTC
CDR3: CASSLSAYNEQFF
V: TRBV7-9
length: 13
J: TRBJ2-1
D: -
size: -

DNA: TGTGCCAGCAGCGTAAGCGCCACTAGCACAGATACGCAGTATTTT
CDR3: CASSVSATSTDTQYF
V: TRBV9
length: 15
J: TRBJ2-3
D: -
size: -